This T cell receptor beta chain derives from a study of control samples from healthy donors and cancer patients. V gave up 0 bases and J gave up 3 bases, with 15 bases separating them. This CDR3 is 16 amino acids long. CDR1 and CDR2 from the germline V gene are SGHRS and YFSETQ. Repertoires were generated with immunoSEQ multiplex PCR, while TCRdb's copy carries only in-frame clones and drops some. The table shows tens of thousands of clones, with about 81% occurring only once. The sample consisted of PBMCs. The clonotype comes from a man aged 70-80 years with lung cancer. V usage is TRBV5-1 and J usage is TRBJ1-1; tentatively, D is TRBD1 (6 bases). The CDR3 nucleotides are TGCGCCAGCAGCTTGGCCACAGGGAGCGCGTACACTGAAGCTTTCTTT. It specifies CASSLATGSAYTEAFF.